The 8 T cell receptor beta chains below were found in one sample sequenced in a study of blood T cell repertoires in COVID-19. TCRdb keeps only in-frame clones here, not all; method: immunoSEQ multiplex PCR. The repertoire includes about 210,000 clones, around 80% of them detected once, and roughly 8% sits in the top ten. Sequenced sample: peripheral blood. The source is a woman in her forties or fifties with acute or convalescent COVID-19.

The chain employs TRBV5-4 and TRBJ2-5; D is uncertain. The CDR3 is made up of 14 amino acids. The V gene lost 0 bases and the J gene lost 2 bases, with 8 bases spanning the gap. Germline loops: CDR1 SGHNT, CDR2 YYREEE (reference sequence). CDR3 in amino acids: CASSLASKQETQYF. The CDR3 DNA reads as TGTGCCAGCAGCTTGGCCTCTAAGCAAGAGACCCAGTACTTC.

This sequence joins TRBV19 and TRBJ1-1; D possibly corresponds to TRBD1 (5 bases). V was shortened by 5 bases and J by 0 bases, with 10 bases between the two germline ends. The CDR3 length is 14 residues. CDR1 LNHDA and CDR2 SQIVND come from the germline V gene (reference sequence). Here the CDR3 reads CASSWDSLNTEAFF. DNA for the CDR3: TGTGCCAGTAGTTGGGACTCCTTGAACACTGAAGCTTTCTTT.

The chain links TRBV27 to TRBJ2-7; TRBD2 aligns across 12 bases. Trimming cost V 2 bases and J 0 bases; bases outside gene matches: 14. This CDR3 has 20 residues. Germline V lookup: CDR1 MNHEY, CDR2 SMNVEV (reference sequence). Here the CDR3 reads CASSLRWTTSGSLLSYEQYF. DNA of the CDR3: TGTGCCAGCAGTTTACGCTGGACGACTAGCGGGAGTCTGCTCTCCTACGAGCAGTACTTC.

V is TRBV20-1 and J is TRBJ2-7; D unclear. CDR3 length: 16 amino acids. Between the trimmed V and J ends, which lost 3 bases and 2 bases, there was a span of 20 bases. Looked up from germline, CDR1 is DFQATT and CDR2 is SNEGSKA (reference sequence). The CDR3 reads CSASGPPDKPPYEQYF. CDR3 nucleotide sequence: TGCAGTGCTAGTGGCCCCCCCGACAAACCCCCCTACGAGCAGTACTTC.

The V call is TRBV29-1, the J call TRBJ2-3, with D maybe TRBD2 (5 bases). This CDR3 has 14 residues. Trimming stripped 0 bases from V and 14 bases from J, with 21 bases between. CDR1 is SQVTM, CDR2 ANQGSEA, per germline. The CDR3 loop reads CSVEDPGSSRIRYF. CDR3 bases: TGCAGCGTTGAAGATCCGGGATCATCCCGTATTCGGTATTTT.

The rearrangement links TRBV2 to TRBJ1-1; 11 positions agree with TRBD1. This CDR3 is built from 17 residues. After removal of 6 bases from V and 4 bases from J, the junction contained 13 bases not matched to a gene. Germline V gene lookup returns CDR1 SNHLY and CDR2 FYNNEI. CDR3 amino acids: CASRSSKLGQGGTEAFF. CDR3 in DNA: TGTGCCAGCAGGTCTTCGAAGTTGGGACAGGGGGGCACTGAAGCTTTCTTT.

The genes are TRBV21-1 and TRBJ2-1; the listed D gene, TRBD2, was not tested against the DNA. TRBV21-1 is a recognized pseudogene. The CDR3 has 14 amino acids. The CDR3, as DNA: TGTGCCAGCAGCAAAGTGACTAGCTACAATGAGCAGTTCTTC. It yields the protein CASSKVTSYNEQFF.

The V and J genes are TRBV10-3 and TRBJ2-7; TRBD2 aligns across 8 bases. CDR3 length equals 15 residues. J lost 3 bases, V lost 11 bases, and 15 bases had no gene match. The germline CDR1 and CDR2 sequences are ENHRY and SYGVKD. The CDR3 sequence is CASSPGLESSYEQYF. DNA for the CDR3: TGTGCCTCTTCGCCGGGACTAGAAAGTAGCTACGAGCAGTACTTC.